The 28 T cell receptor beta chains presented below share a single source sample, sequenced in a study of cytomegalovirus exposure and HLA in healthy donors. The PCR had 60 Vbeta and 13 Jbeta primers. Data came from immunoSEQ multiplex PCR; TCRdb stores just in-frame clones and leaves some out. Of 120,000 or so clones detected, roughly 70% appear once; the ten largest clones hold less than 4.5%. Sequencing was done on a sample of PBMCs. Source of these receptors: a woman between 40 and 55 years old in good health and CMV-seronegative.

This clone was detected a few times. CDR3 nucleotide sequence: TGCGCCAGCAGCCCACGGACCGGGACACGAGATGGCTACACCTTC. This encodes CASSPRTGTRDGYTF. V and J are TRBV4-3 and TRBJ1-2; TRBD1 might be the D (6 bases). Trimming stripped 4 bases from V and 6 bases from J, with 18 bases between. The CDR3 contains 15 residues. The germline gives CDR1 LGHNA, CDR2 YSLEER.

V and J are TRBV19 and TRBJ1-2; D gene ambiguous. The V end lost 0 bases, the J end lost 7 bases, and 9 bases lay between the germline ends. This CDR3 has 13 amino acids. Germline CDR1 is LNHDA and CDR2 is SQIVND (reference sequence). The chain's CDR3 is CASSIEQVPGYTF. The CDR3 nucleotides are TGTGCCAGTAGTATAGAGCAGGTCCCTGGCTACACCTTC.

The V gene is TRBV2, the J gene TRBJ2-5; no clear D. CDR3 size: 12 residues. V lost 4 bases and J 5 bases, leaving 8 bases between the germline ends. Germline V CDR1 and CDR2: SNHLY, FYNNEI. The CDR3 reads CASSALLETQYF. CDR3 bases: TGTGCCAGCAGTGCCCTTCTGGAGACCCAGTACTTC. The variable domain in full, completed from reference TRBV2 and TRBJ2-5, reads EPEVTQTPSHQVTQMGQEVILRCVPISNHLYFYWYRQILGQKVEFLVSFYNNEISEKSEIFDDQFSVERPDGSNFTLKIRSTKLEDSAMYFCASSALLETQYFGPGTRLLVL.

This clone showed up just a few times. The chain carries TRBV4-3 and TRBJ2-7, with 7 bases lining up with TRBD1. Germline CDR1 reads LGHNA; CDR2 reads YSLEER. The CDR3 sequence is 14 residues long. J gave up 3 bases and V 2 bases, and 4 bases lay outside the gene matches. The CDR3 here is CASSQRQGGYEQYF. The CDR3 region has the DNA TGCGCCAGCAGCCAAAGACAGGGCGGCTACGAGCAGTACTTC.

The CDR3 DNA is TGTGCCAGCAGCTCGAGGGGCTCTAGCGGGGGGGCAGAGACCCAGTACTTC. Encoded protein: CASSSRGSSGGAETQYF. The V gene is TRBV11-2, the J gene TRBJ2-5, with 12 nucleotides matching TRBD2. Germline CDR1 is SGHAT and CDR2 is FQNNGV. Trimming took 4 bases from V and 4 from J; bases not matched to a gene: 10. This CDR3 is 17 amino acids long. Full variable domain (outside the CDR3, taken from reference TRBV11-2 and TRBJ2-5): EAGVAQSPRYKIIEKRQSVAFWCNPISGHATLYWYQQILGQGPKLLIQFQNNGVVDDSQLPKDRFSAERLKGVDSTLKIQPAKLEDSAVYLCASSSRGSSGGAETQYFGPGTRLLVL.

The gene calls are TRBV2 and TRBJ2-5; no clear D gene. This CDR3 has 14 amino acids. V lost 6 bases and J lost 5, with 16 bases in between. CDR1 and CDR2 (germline): SNHLY, FYNNEI. CDR3 DNA sequence: TGTGCCAGCAGCGAACATGTGGTCGGGGAGACCCAGTACTTC. This gives the protein CASSEHVVGETQYF.

The rearrangement uses TRBV7-2 and TRBJ1-1, with a weak D call TRBD1 (5 bases). This CDR3 region has 15 residues. CDR1 is SGHTA and CDR2 is FQGNSA in the germline V gene. V lost 5 bases and J lost 0, with 13 bases in between. The DNA for the CDR3 is TGTGCCAGCAGCCAACTCGACAGAATGAACACTGAAGCTTTCTTT. Protein sequence: CASSQLDRMNTEAFF.

The V call is TRBV5-1, the J call TRBJ2-3, with 7 positions matching TRBD2. The length of the CDR3 is 13 residues. V lost 4 bases, J lost 5 bases, and 4 bases stayed unmatched. Germline CDR1 and CDR2: SGHRS and YFSETQ. CDR3 coding DNA: TGCGCCAGCAGCGTGGCGGGGGAAGATACGCAGTATTTT. It translates to CASSVAGEDTQYF.

The V call is TRBV7-8, the J call TRBJ2-1, with 9 bases identical to TRBD2. Germline-derived CDR1 and CDR2 are SGHVS and FQNEAQ. With 5 bases clipped from V and 12 bases from J, the junction kept 17 bases outside the gene matches. The length of the CDR3 is 16 residues. The CDR3: CASSLTTGTSSIGQFF. CDR3 in DNA: TGTGCCAGCAGCCTTACCACCGGGACTAGCAGTATTGGGCAGTTCTTC.

The CDR3 nucleotides are TGTGCCATCAGGGGATTTGCGGGAGGGCCGGGAGATACGCAGTATTTT. Its translation: CAIRGFAGGPGDTQYF. The V call is TRBV10-3, the J call TRBJ2-3; TRBD2 aligns across 9 bases. The CDR3 covers 16 residues. J gave up 5 bases and V 6 bases, and 12 bases lay outside the gene matches. Germline V gene lookup returns CDR1 ENHRY and CDR2 SYGVKD.

The chain combines TRBV2 with TRBJ2-2; D may be TRBD1 (6 bases). Germline V gives CDR1 SNHLY, CDR2 FYNNEI. This CDR3 is built from 14 residues. The V end was cut by 4 bases, the J end by 3 bases, with 9 bases between. The CDR3 sequence is CASSAHRDTGELFF. The CDR3 region has the DNA TGTGCCAGCAGTGCCCACAGGGACACCGGGGAGCTGTTTTTT. The full variable domain, completed using reference TRBV2 and TRBJ2-2, is EPEVTQTPSHQVTQMGQEVILRCVPISNHLYFYWYRQILGQKVEFLVSFYNNEISEKSEIFDDQFSVERPDGSNFTLKIRSTKLEDSAMYFCASSAHRDTGELFFGEGSRLTVL.

The chain employs TRBV19 and TRBJ1-1; 8 bases are shared with TRBD1. Germline V CDR1 and CDR2: LNHDA, SQIVND (reference sequence). The CDR3 is made up of 14 amino acids. Losses at the gene ends were 3 bases for V and 5 bases for J; bases not matched to a gene: 5. In DNA, the CDR3 is TGTGCCAGTAGTATGGTCCAGGGGGCGACTGAAGCTTTCTTT. Translated, it gives CASSMVQGATEAFF.

This clone showed up just once. This sequence joins TRBV7-9 and TRBJ2-7; 7 bases align to TRBD2. CDR1 SEHNR and CDR2 FQNEAQ come from the germline V gene (reference sequence). The CDR3 extends over 14 amino acids. The trim removed 5 bases at V and 2 bases at J, leaving 6 bases unmatched. CDR3 DNA: TGTGCCAGCAGCCCCAGCGGGGTAACCTACGAGCAGTACTTC. Translation gives CASSPSGVTYEQYF.

The chain carries TRBV5-1 and TRBJ1-5, with a weak D call TRBD1 (5 bases). The V end lost 0 bases, the J end lost 7 bases, and 11 bases lay between the germline ends. Germline values: CDR1 SGHRS, CDR2 YFSETQ. The CDR3 has 14 amino acids. The CDR3, as DNA: TGCGCCAGCAGCTTGGGGCAGGGAGGCCAGCCCCAGCATTTT. Protein: CASSLGQGGQPQHF.

The V gene is TRBV7-2, the J gene TRBJ2-5; 13 bases fit TRBD2. With 3 bases clipped from V and 4 bases from J, the junction kept 5 bases outside the gene matches. The CDR3 extends over 16 amino acids. The germline CDR1 and CDR2 sequences are SGHTA and FQGNSA. The CDR3 is CASSFYRLAGGETQYF. Written as DNA, the CDR3 is TGTGCCAGCAGCTTCTATCGACTAGCGGGAGGAGAGACCCAGTACTTC.

The J gene is TRBJ1-1, the V gene TRBV7-9, with TRBD1 identical over 7 bases. After removal of 4 bases from V and 4 bases from J, the junction contained 12 bases not matched to a gene. Per the germline V gene, CDR1 is SEHNR and CDR2 is FQNEAQ (reference sequence). The CDR3 loop spans 16 amino acids. CDR3 in DNA: TGTGCCAGCAGCTCGTGGGACAGTCCATCAGGCACTGAAGCTTTCTTT. It codes for CASSSWDSPSGTEAFF. Using reference TRBV7-9 and TRBJ1-1 for the parts outside the CDR3, the full variable domain is DTGVSQNPRHKITKRGQNVTFRCDPISEHNRLYWYRQTLGQGPEFLTYFQNEAQLEKSRLLSDRFSAERPKGSFSTLEIQRTEQGDSAMYLCASSSWDSPSGTEAFFGQGTRLTVV.

The chain couples TRBV5-6 to TRBJ2-7; D is undetermined. This CDR3 has 12 amino acids. Germline CDR1 is SGHDT and CDR2 is YYEEEE. With 3 bases removed from V and 5 bases from J, the gap between germline ends came to 9 bases. The CDR3 nucleotides read TGTGCCAGCAGCTCCAGATACCACGAGCAGTACTTC. The encoded protein is CASSSRYHEQYF. The entire variable domain, with the rest obtained from reference TRBV5-6 and TRBJ2-7, is as follows: DAGVTQSPTHLIKTRGQQVTLRCSPKSGHDTVSWYQQALGQGPQFIFQYYEEEERQRGNFPDRFSGHQFPNYSSELNVNALLLGDSALYLCASSSRYHEQYFGPGTRLTVT.

V is TRBV10-3 and J is TRBJ2-1; 8 nucleotides line up with TRBD1. With 0 bases clipped from V and 13 bases from J, the junction kept 11 bases outside the gene matches. Per the germline V gene, CDR1 is ENHRY and CDR2 is SYGVKD. The CDR3 is 15 amino acids. The CDR3 nucleotides are TGTGCCATCAGTGAGTCCGGGACAGGCCGGACCCCCCAGTTCTTC. It is translated as CAISESGTGRTPQFF.

J is TRBJ2-1 and V is TRBV19; a possible D gene is TRBD1 (6 bases). Germline-derived CDR1 and CDR2 are LNHDA and SQIVND (reference sequence). The V end lost 5 bases, the J end lost 5 bases, and 10 bases lay between the germline ends. The CDR3 is 13 residues long. The DNA for the CDR3 is TGTGCCAGTAGTCCCGCAGGGGACAATGAGCAGTTCTTC. This translates into CASSPAGDNEQFF.

This chain joins TRBV30 and TRBJ2-2; D gene uncertain. The V gene lost 0 bases and the J gene lost 2 bases, with 7 bases spanning the gap. The CDR3 consists of 14 residues. The germline gives CDR1 GTSNPN, CDR2 SVGIG (reference sequence). The CDR3 sequence: CAWSVNFNTGELFF. For the CDR3, the DNA is TGTGCCTGGAGTGTTAACTTCAACACCGGGGAGCTGTTTTTT.

This rearrangement joins TRBV2 to TRBJ2-2; TRBD1 agrees at 7 bases. Germline trimming cut 6 bases from V and 7 bases from J; bases unmatched to any gene: 5. Germline values: CDR1 SNHLY, CDR2 FYNNEI. The CDR3 totals 13 residues. The chain's CDR3 is CASRYQGDGELFF. The CDR3 coding sequence is TGTGCCAGCAGATATCAGGGGGACGGGGAGCTGTTTTTT.

The rearrangement joins TRBV7-2 to TRBJ1-5; perhaps TRBD1 as D (6 bases). This CDR3 comprises 13 residues. Germline CDR1 reads SGHTA; CDR2 reads FQGNSA. With 4 bases removed from V and 10 bases from J, the gap between germline ends came to 14 bases. CDR3 DNA sequence: TGTGCCAGCAGCTCTGACGAACAGGGACCCCAGCATTTT. Protein sequence: CASSSDEQGPQHF.

The sample holds many counts of this clone. V usage is TRBV7-9 and J usage is TRBJ1-4; D gene uncertain. Germline V gene data show CDR1 as SEHNR and CDR2 as FQNEAQ (reference sequence). The V gene lost 5 bases and the J gene lost 6 bases, with 16 bases spanning the gap. The CDR3 consists of 15 residues. This CDR3 is CASSPLGSMDEKLFF. The CDR3 DNA sequence: TGTGCCAGCAGCCCCCTCGGGAGTATGGATGAAAAACTGTTTTTT. Based on the CDR3 plus reference TRBV7-9 and TRBJ1-4, the full variable domain is DTGVSQNPRHKITKRGQNVTFRCDPISEHNRLYWYRQTLGQGPEFLTYFQNEAQLEKSRLLSDRFSAERPKGSFSTLEIQRTEQGDSAMYLCASSPLGSMDEKLFFGSGTQLSVL.

V usage is TRBV18 and J usage is TRBJ2-7; possible D gene TRBD2, 6 bases. Between the trimmed V and J ends, which lost 3 bases and 4 bases, there was a span of 13 bases. This CDR3 is 14 amino acids long. Germline V gene sequence: CDR1 KGHSH, CDR2 LQKENI. The CDR3 DNA reads TGTGCCAGCTCACCGCCGGGACTCGGTTACGAGCAGTACTTC. Translation gives CASSPPGLGYEQYF.

The chain joins TRBV7-8 to TRBJ2-4; 11 bases fit TRBD2. V was pared by 6 bases and J by 8 bases, with 6 bases of the junction left unmatched. The CDR3 loop spans 14 amino acids. Germline V gene sequence: CDR1 SGHVS, CDR2 FQNEAQ. The CDR3 spells CASSPSGRTDIQYF. The CDR3 region has the DNA TGTGCCAGCAGTCCTAGCGGGAGGACGGACATTCAGTACTTC.

This clone was counted once. The rearrangement links TRBV4-2 to TRBJ1-1; the D is unclear. The ends were cut back, 1 base at V and 0 bases at J, with 18 bases in the middle. Germline loops: CDR1 LGHNA, CDR2 YNFKEQ. This CDR3 is 18 amino acids long. This CDR3 is CASSQVRSQDLMNTEAFF. CDR3 coding DNA: TGTGCCAGCAGCCAAGTAAGGTCCCAGGACTTAATGAACACTGAAGCTTTCTTT.

This clone was counted once. This chain links TRBV6-1 with TRBJ1-5; 11 nucleotides align to TRBD1. There are 15 residues in the CDR3. In germline, CDR1 is MNHNS, CDR2 SASEGT. Trimming removed 6 bases from V and 7 bases from J; junction bases left unmatched: 8. This chain's CDR3 is CASRPGTGGSQPQHF. CDR3 nucleotides: TGTGCCAGCAGGCCCGGGACAGGGGGGAGCCAGCCCCAGCATTTT.

The genes are TRBV5-1 and TRBJ2-7; 8 bases match TRBD2. V trimming: 3 bases; J trimming: 7 bases; junction bases outside the gene matches: 12. The CDR3 is 15 residues long. CDR1 is SGHRS, CDR2 YFSETQ, per germline. In DNA, the CDR3 is TGCGCCAGCAGCTCCCACGTCGGGGGGGCCAGGGAGCAGTACTTC. This gives the protein CASSSHVGGAREQYF.